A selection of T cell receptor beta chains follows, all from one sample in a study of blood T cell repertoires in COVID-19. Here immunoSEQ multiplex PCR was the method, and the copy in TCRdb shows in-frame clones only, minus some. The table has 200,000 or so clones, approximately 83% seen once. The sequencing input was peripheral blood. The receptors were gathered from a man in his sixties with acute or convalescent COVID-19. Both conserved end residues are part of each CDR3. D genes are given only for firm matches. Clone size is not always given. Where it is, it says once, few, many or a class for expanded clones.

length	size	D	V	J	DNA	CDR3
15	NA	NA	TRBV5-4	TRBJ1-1	TGTGCCAGCAGCTCGGCGTCAGGGCTGAACACTGAAGCTTTCTTT	CASSSASGLNTEAFF
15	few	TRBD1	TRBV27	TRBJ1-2	TGTGCCAGCAGGCTTACTGCACAGGGGTGGTATGGCTACACCTTC	CASRLTAQGWYGYTF
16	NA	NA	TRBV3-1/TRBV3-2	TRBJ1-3	TGTGCCAGCAGCTATCCCTCCCTTACAGGTGGAAACACCATATATTTT	CASSYPSLTGGNTIYF
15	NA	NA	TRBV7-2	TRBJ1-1	TGTGCCAGCAGCTTAGAAGGGGTTAAGGGCACTGAAGCTTTCTTT	CASSLEGVKGTEAFF
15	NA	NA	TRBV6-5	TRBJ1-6	TGTGCCAGCAGTTACTCTCTAGGAGGCAATTCACCCCTCCACTTT	CASSYSLGGNSPLHF
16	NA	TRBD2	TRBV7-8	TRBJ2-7	TGTGCCAGCAGCACCGGACTAGCGGGACGCTCCTACGAGCAGTACTTC	CASSTGLAGRSYEQYF
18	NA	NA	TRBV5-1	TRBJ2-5	TGCGCCAGCAGCTTTTTTACCGCCCTCGAGGTCCAATTAGAGACCCAGTACTTC	CASSFFTALEVQLETQYF
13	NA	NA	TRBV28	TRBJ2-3	TGTGCCAGCAGCCCCGGGGGAACAGATACGCAGTATTTT	CASSPGGTDTQYF
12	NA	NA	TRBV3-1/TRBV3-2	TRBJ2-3	TGTGCCAGCAGAGACAGTGTCCATACGCAGTATTTT	CASRDSVHTQYF
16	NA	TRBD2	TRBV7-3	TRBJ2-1	TGTGCCAGCAGCTATCAGGGTACTAGCGGGAGGAATGAGCAGTTCTTC	CASSYQGTSGRNEQFF
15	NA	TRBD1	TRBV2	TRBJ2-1	TGTGCCAGCAGATCCGACAGGGCGTCCTACAATGAGCAGTTCTTC	CASRSDRASYNEQFF
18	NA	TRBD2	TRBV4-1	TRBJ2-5	TGCGCCAGCAGCCAGATTACCCCGGGACTACCCCTTCGGGAGACCCAGTACTTC	CASSQITPGLPLRETQYF
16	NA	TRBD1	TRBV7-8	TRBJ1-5	TGTGCCAGCAGCTTAGGGATGGGACAGGGAGGTCAGCCCCAGCATTTT	CASSLGMGQGGQPQHF
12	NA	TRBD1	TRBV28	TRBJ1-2	TGTGCCGTAGGGGGCCCCAACTATGGCTACACCTTC	CAVGGPNYGYTF
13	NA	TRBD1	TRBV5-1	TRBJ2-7	TGCGCCAGCCGCCGGGACAGTCTCTACGAGCAGTACTTC	CASRRDSLYEQYF
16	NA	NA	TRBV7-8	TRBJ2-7	TGTGCCAGCAGCTTAGGGGGGACTCTGGGCATCTACGAGCAGTACTTC	CASSLGGTLGIYEQYF
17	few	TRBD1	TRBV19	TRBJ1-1	TGTGCCAGTAACCCTGGGACAGGGCGAGGTTTGAACACTGAAGCTTTCTTT	CASNPGTGRGLNTEAFF
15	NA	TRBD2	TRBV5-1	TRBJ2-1	TGCGCCAGCAGCCGGGAGGCGGGAGTGAGGGGTGAGCAGTTCTTC	CASSREAGVRGEQFF
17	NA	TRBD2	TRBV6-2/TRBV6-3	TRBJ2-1	TGTGCCAGCAGTTACCCGGGACTAGCGGGAGGGCCTCGTGAGCAGTTCTTC	CASSYPGLAGGPREQFF
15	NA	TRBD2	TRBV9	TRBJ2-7	TGTGCCAGCAGCCTTCATTGGGGAGGGACCTACGAGCAGTACTTC	CASSLHWGGTYEQYF
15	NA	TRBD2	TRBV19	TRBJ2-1	TGTGCCAGTAGAACTAGCGGGGTCTCCTACAATGAGCAGTTCTTC	CASRTSGVSYNEQFF
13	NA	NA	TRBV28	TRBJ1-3	TGTGCCAGCAGTGGACAGCCTGGAAACACCATATATTTT	CASSGQPGNTIYF
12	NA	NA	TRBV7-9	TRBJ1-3	TGTGCCAGCACCATCGTCGTAGACACCATATATTTT	CASTIVVDTIYF
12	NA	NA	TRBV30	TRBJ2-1	TGTGCCTGGAGTGCCAGTTACAATGAGCAGTTCTTC	CAWSASYNEQFF
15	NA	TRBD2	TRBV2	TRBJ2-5	TGTGCCAGCAGTCAGACTAGCGGGAGGGGAGAGACCCAGTACTTC	CASSQTSGRGETQYF
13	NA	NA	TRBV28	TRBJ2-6	TGTGCCAGCAGTTTAGGCGGGGCCAACGTCCTGACTTTC	CASSLGGANVLTF
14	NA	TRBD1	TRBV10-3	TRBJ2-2	TGTGCCATCAGCCCCGGGACAGGTGCCGGGGAGCTGTTTTTT	CAISPGTGAGELFF
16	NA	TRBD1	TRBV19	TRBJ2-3	TGTGCCAGTAGTGTCAGGGGGACAGGAGCGTCAGATACGCAGTATTTT	CASSVRGTGASDTQYF
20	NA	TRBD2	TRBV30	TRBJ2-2	TGTGCCTGGAGTGGACAGGTCGCCACTAGCGGGAGGGCGAACACCGGGGAGCTGTTTTTT	CAWSGQVATSGRANTGELFF
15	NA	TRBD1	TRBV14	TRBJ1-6	TGTGCCAGCAGCCACAGACAGGGTTCAAATTCACCCCTCCACTTT	CASSHRQGSNSPLHF
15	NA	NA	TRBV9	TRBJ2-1	TGTGCCGGCAGCGTATTAGCGGTGCCTTACAATGAGCAGTTCTTC	CAGSVLAVPYNEQFF
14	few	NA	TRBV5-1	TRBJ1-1	TGCGCCAGCAGCGCCAAGACAGGGAACACTGAAGCTTTCTTT	CASSAKTGNTEAFF
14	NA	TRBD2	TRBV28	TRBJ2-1	TGTGCCAGCCTGACTAGCGGCCTCTACAATGAGCAGTTCTTC	CASLTSGLYNEQFF
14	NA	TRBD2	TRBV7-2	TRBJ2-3	TGTGCCAGCAGCCTAACTAGCGGTGGGGATACGCAGTATTTT	CASSLTSGGDTQYF
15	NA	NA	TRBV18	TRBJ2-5	TGTGCCAGCTCACCGGCAGCCCTAGCGACCGAGACCCAGTACTTC	CASSPAALATETQYF
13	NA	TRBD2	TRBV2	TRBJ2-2	TGTGCCAGCAGGGCGGGGGTAACCGGGGAGCTGTTTTTT	CASRAGVTGELFF
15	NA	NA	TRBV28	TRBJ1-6	TGTGCCAGTTGTTTTCGGGGACTCCTTCATTCAGCCCTCCACTTT	CASCFRGLLHSALHF
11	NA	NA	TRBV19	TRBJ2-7	TGTGCCAGCGAAGGGGCACACGAGCAGTACTTC	CASEGAHEQYF
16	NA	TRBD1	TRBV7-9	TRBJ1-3	TGTGCCAGCAGCTCTCCGGACAGGGGAGCCGGAAACACCATATATTTT	CASSSPDRGAGNTIYF
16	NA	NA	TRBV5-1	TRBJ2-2	TGCGCCAGCAGCCGCCAACCGGGACAACTCACCGGGGAGCTGTTTTTT	CASSRQPGQLTGELFF
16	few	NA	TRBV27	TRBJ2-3	TGTGCCAGCAGTACCTACAGGATCCAGGGTACAGATACGCAGTATTTT	CASSTYRIQGTDTQYF
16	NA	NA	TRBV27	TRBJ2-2	TGTGCCAGCAGGAGGGATCTCCGGGCGAACACCGGGGAGCTGTTTTTT	CASRRDLRANTGELFF
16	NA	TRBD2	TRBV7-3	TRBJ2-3	TGTGCCAGCAGCCTGGTGGGCGGGAGGGCCGGTGATACGCAGTATTTT	CASSLVGGRAGDTQYF
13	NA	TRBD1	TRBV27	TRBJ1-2	TGTGCCAGCAGTTTACGGACAGGGAATGGCTACACCTTC	CASSLRTGNGYTF
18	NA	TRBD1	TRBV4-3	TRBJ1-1	TGCGCCAGCAGCCAAGAGTATACAGGGGGCGCCGGGTACTATGGAGCTTTCTTT	CASSQEYTGGAGYYGAFF